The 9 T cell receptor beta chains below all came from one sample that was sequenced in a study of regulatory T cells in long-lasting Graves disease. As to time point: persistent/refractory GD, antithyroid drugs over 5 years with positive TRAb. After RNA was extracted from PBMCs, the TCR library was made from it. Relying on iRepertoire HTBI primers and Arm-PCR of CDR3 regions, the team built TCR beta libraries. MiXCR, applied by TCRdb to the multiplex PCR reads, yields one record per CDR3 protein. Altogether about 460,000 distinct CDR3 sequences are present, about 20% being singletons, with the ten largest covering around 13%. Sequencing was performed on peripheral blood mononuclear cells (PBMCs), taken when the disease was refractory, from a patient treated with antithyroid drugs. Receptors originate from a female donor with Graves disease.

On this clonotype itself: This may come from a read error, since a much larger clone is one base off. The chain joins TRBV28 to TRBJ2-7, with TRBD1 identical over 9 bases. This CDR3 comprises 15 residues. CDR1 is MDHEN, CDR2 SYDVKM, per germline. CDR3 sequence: CAGSSHTGTGYEQYF. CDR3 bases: TGTGCCGGCAGTTCCCACACCGGGACAGGGTACGAGCAGTACTTC.

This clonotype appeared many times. CDR3 amino acids: CASSYFGQGDYGYTF. In DNA, the CDR3 is TGTGCCAGCAGCTACTTCGGACAGGGGGACTATGGCTACACCTTC. V is TRBV11-1 and J is TRBJ1-2; 10 nucleotides agree with TRBD1. Per the germline V gene, CDR1 is SGHAT and CDR2 is FQDESV (reference sequence). The CDR3 totals 15 residues. The ends lost 4 bases at V and 3 bases at J; junction bases unmatched: 5. The full variable domain, completed using reference TRBV11-1 and TRBJ1-2, is EAEVAQSPRYKITEKSQAVAFWCDPISGHATLYWYRQILGQGPELLVQFQDESVVDDSQLPKDRFSAERLKGVDSTLKIQPAELGDSAMYLCASSYFGQGDYGYTFGSGTRLTVV.

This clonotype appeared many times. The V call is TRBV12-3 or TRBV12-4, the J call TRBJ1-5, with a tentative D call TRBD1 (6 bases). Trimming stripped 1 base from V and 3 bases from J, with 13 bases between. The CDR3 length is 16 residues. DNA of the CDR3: TGTGCCAGCAGTTTAGTACAGGGTATCGACAATCAGCCCCAGCATTTT. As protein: CASSLVQGIDNQPQHF.

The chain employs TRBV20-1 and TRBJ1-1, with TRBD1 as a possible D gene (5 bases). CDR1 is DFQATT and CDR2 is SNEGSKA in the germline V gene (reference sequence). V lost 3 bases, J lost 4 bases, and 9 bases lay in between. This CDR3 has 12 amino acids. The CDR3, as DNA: TGCAGTGCTAGGGGGGAGCCCACTGAAGCTTTCTTT. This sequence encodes CSARGEPTEAFF.

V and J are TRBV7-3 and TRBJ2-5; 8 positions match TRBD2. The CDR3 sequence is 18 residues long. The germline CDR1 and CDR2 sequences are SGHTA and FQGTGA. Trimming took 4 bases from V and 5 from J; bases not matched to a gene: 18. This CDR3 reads CASSSPDWKREYSETQYF. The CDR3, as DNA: TGTGCCAGCAGCTCCCCGGATTGGAAGCGGGAGTACTCGGAGACCCAGTACTTC.

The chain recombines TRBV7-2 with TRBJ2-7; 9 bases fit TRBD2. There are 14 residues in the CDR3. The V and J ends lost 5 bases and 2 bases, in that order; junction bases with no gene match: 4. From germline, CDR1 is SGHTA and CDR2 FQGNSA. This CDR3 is CASSVSGGPYEQYF. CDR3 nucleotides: TGTGCCAGCAGCGTTAGCGGGGGCCCCTACGAGCAGTACTTC.

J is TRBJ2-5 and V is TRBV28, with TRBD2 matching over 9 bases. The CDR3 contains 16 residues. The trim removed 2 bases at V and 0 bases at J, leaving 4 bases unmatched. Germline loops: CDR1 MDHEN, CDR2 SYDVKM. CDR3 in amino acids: CASSLVLAGYQETQYF. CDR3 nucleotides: TGTGCCAGCAGTTTAGTACTAGCGGGCTACCAAGAGACCCAGTACTTC.

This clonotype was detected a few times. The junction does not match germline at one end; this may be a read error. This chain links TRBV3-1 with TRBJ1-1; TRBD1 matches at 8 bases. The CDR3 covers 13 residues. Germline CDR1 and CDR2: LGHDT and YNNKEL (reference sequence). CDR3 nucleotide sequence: TGTGCCAGCAGCAGGGTGGCACAGGGGGACCCGCAATTT. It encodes CASSRVAQGDPQF.

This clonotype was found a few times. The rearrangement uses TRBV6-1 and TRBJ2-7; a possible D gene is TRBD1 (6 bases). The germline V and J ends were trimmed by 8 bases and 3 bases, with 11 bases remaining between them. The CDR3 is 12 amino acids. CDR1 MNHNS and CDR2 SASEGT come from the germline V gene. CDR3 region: CASLYRVYEQYF. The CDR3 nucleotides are TGTGCCAGCCTCTACAGGGTCTACGAGCAGTACTTC.